Listed below are T cell receptor beta chains from one sample, sequenced in a study of Graves' ophthalmopathy and Graves' hyperthyroidism. TCRdb redid the calling of the multiplex PCR reads with MiXCR, one entry per CDR3 protein. The sample comprises about 740,000 distinct CDR3 sequences, approximately 40% of which are singletons, and around 40% rests with the top ten. The sample taken for sequencing was peripheral blood. The receptor source for this set is an adult man with Graves' ophthalmopathy. Each CDR3 is given with its conserved first and last residue. The D gene is left open where the match is weak. Size values are once, few and many counts, or a class for expanded clones, and some rows have none.

D gene	V gene	J gene	clone size	CDR3 protein	CDR3 DNA
NA	TRBV10-3	TRBJ1-5	NA	CASSEAGVSDQPQHF	TGTGCCAGCAGTGAAGCGGGGGTGTCAGATCAGCCCCAGCATTTT
NA	TRBV7-8	TRBJ1-5	few	CASSLSVGVNQPQHF	TGTGCCAGCAGCTTGTCCGTGGGGGTCAATCAGCCCCAGCATTTT
TRBD1	TRBV29-1	TRBJ2-5	once	CSVDGGQGQETQYF	TGCAGCGTTGACGGAGGACAGGGACAAGAGACCCAGTACTTC
NA	TRBV4-2	TRBJ1-1	many	CASSQGSSSQRNTEAFF	TGTGCCAGCAGCCAAGGATCATCGAGTCAGAGGAACACTGAAGCTTTCTTT
NA	TRBV2	TRBJ2-5	NA	CASGRRETQYF	TGTGCCAGCGGGAGGCGAGAGACCCAGTACTTC
NA	TRBV10-3	TRBJ1-2	many	CAISGGGNYGYTF	TGTGCCATCAGTGGGGGCGGTAACTATGGCTACACCTTC
TRBD1	TRBV7-9	TRBJ2-2	NA	CASSVDRGLREELFF	TGCGCCAGCAGCGTTGACAGGGGGCTGCGGGAGGAGCTGTTTTTT
NA	TRBV15	TRBJ2-2	many	CATSRDSGLSTGELFF	TGTGCCACCAGCAGAGATTCAGGACTCAGCACCGGGGAGCTGTTTTTT
TRBD1	TRBV19	TRBJ2-7	once	CASSSIPGQGLYEQYF	TGTGCCAGTAGTTCTATTCCGGGACAGGGTCTCTACGAGCAGTACTTC
TRBD1	TRBV7-9	TRBJ1-3	NA	CASSWAGTEGNTIYF	TGTGCCAGCAGCTGGGCCGGGACAGAGGGAAACACCATATATTTT
NA	TRBV11-3	TRBJ2-2	NA	CASSYLASGELFF	TGTGCCAGCAGTTACCTAGCGTCCGGGGAGCTGTTTTTT
TRBD1	TRBV11-2	TRBJ1-3	few	CASSSHRGGNTIYF	TGTGCCAGCAGCTCCCACAGGGGTGGAAACACCATATATTTT
NA	TRBV5-5	TRBJ1-2	many	CASSNQTRLHYGYTF	TGTGCCAGCAGCAACCAGACAAGACTTCACTATGGCTACACCTTC
NA	TRBV12-3/TRBV12-4	TRBJ1-4	many	CASSLRRADEKLFF	TGTGCCAGCAGTTTACGCCGAGCGGATGAAAAACTGTTTTTT
NA	TRBV7-9	TRBJ2-7	many	CASSWRGQSYEQYF	TGTGCCAGCAGCTGGAGAGGACAGTCCTACGAGCAGTACTTC
NA	TRBV4-1	TRBJ1-2	many	CASSSVQDGYTF	TGCGCCAGCAGCTCGGTACAGGATGGCTACACCTTC
NA	TRBV4-2	TRBJ1-4	NA	CASSQDRKEKLFF	TGTGCCAGCAGCCAAGATAGGAAGGAAAAACTGTTTTTT
NA	TRBV7-9	TRBJ1-3	NA	CASSGGRAGNTIYF	TGTGCCAGCAGCGGGGGGAGGGCTGGAAACACCATATATTTT
NA	TRBV9	TRBJ1-1	NA	CASSLAGAKAFF	TGTGCCAGCAGTCTAGCGGGGGCGAAAGCTTTCTTT
TRBD1	TRBV29-1	TRBJ1-5	NA	CSRTGGGNQPQHF	TGCAGCCGGACAGGGGGCGGCAATCAGCCCCAGCATTTT
NA	TRBV6-5	TRBJ1-1	NA	CASKSGLNTEAFF	TGTGCCAGCAAATCGGGGCTGAACACTGAAGCTTTCTTT
NA	TRBV29-1	TRBJ1-2	many	CSPRGYGYTF	TGCAGCCCGAGGGGCTATGGCTACACCTTC
TRBD1	TRBV7-9	TRBJ1-1	many	CASSMTGGNTEAFF	TGTGCCAGCAGTATGACAGGGGGGAACACTGAAGCTTTCTTT
TRBD1	TRBV19	TRBJ2-7	few	CASTPGTGNYEQYF	TGTGCCAGTACTCCCGGGACAGGTAACTACGAGCAGTACTTC
NA	TRBV5-4	TRBJ2-3	few	CASSQDRRITDTQYF	TGTGCCAGCAGCCAAGATCGGCGGATCACAGATACGCAGTATTTT
NA	TRBV24-1	TRBJ1-1	NA	CASTSGHMNTEAFF	TGTGCCAGCACCTCGGGGCATATGAACACTGAAGCTTTCTTT
NA	TRBV2	TRBJ1-6	NA	CASSAFRPPLHF	TGTGCCAGCAGTGCGTTTCGGCCACCCCTCCACTTT
TRBD2	TRBV10-3	TRBJ2-6	many	CASGGISGANVLTF	TGTGCCAGCGGGGGGATCTCTGGGGCCAACGTCCTGACTTTC
TRBD1	TRBV10-3	TRBJ1-2	NA	CASSRGTGGDSGYTF	TGTGCCAGCAGCCGAGGGACAGGGGGCGATTCTGGCTACACCTTC
NA	TRBV24-1	TRBJ1-5	NA	CATSDPGSRGQPQHF	TGTGCCACCAGTGACCCAGGGTCCCGGGGTCAGCCCCAGCATTTT
NA	TRBV15	TRBJ1-1	NA	CATSSEEESTEAFF	TGTGCCACCAGCAGTGAGGAGGAAAGCACTGAAGCTTTCTTT
NA	TRBV11-1	TRBJ2-7	once	CASSSSADNEQYF	TGTGCCAGCAGCTCCTCCGCGGACAACGAGCAGTACTTC
NA	TRBV10-3	TRBJ2-7	NA	CASSLATTKGSEQYF	TGTGCCAGCAGTTTAGCAACCACCAAAGGGAGCGAGCAGTACTTC
TRBD1	TRBV19	TRBJ1-4	NA	CASSNRGTNEKLFF	TGTGCCAGTAGTAACAGGGGGACTAATGAAAAACTGTTTTTT
NA	TRBV20-1	TRBJ1-1	NA	CSASAIPSGFYTEAFF	TGCAGTGCTAGTGCCATCCCTAGCGGCTTTTACACTGAAGCTTTCTTT
TRBD1	TRBV20-1	TRBJ1-5	NA	CSAREGAAGGVSQPQHF	TGCAGTGCTAGAGAGGGCGCGGCAGGGGGCGTTAGTCAGCCCCAGCATTTT
NA	TRBV10-2	TRBJ2-5	once	CASSDGGPGETQYF	TGCGCCAGCAGTGATGGGGGACCTGGGGAGACCCAGTACTTC
NA	TRBV10-2	TRBJ2-7	many	CASSAYSGKAVQYF	TGCGCCAGCAGTGCCTACAGTGGGAAGGCTGTGCAGTACTTC
TRBD2	TRBV10-3	TRBJ2-7	NA	CAISKSGSSYEQYF	TGTGCCATCAGTAAGAGCGGGAGTTCGTACGAGCAGTACTTC
NA	TRBV10-3	TRBJ2-2	NA	CAISGKLNTGELFF	TGTGCCATCAGTGGAAAGCTGAACACCGGGGAGCTGTTTTTT
NA	TRBV11-2	TRBJ1-2	NA	CASSLDLGPYGYTF	TGTGCCAGCAGCTTGGACTTGGGGCCCTATGGCTACACCTTC
NA	TRBV20-1	TRBJ1-1	NA	CSASPAGRTSTEAFF	TGCAGTGCTAGCCCAGCAGGACGGACAAGCACTGAAGCTTTCTTT
TRBD2	TRBV5-1	TRBJ2-7	NA	CASSQTSGETYEQCF	TGCGCCAGCAGCCAGACTAGCGGGGAAACCTACGAGCAGTGCTTC
NA	TRBV9	TRBJ1-6	many	CASSVDVNSPLHF	TGTGCCAGCAGCGTAGATGTTAATTCACCCCTCCACTTT
NA	TRBV7-2	TRBJ1-5	many	CASSSRGFNQPQHF	TGTGCCAGCAGCTCCCGGGGCTTCAATCAGCCCCAGCATTTT
NA	TRBV20-1	TRBJ1-4	few	CSAPDGATNEKLFF	TGCAGTGCTCCGGACGGTGCAACTAATGAAAAACTGTTTTTT
NA	TRBV7-1	TRBJ1-2	NA	CASRSEGTRAYGYTF	TGTGCCAGCCGCTCCGAGGGGACACGAGCCTATGGCTACACCTTC
NA	TRBV16	TRBJ1-2	NA	CASSQSGGNYGYTF	TGTGCCAGCAGCCAATCGGGGGGAAACTATGGCTACACCTTC